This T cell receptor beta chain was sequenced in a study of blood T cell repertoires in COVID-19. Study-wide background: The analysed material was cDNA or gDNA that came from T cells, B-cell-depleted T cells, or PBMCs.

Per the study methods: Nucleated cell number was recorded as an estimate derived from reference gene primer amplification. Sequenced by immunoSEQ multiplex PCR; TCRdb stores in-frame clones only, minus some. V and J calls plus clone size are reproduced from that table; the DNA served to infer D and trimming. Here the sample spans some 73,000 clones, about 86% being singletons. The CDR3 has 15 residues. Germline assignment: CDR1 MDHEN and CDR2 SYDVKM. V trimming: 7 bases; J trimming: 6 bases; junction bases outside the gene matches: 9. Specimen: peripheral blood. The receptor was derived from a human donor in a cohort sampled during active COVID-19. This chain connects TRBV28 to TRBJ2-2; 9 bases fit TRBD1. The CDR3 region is CASMERTGEAGELFF. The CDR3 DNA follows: TGTGCCAGCATGGAGCGGACAGGGGAAGCCGGGGAGCTGTTTTTT.